These 26 T cell receptor beta chains originate from one sample sequenced in a study of regulatory and conventional T cells in breast cancer. TCRdb recomputed calls from the PCR reads with MiXCR, one row per CDR3 protein. Here the sample spans roughly 10,000 distinct CDR3 sequences, approximately 35% being singletons. The sample comprised conventional T cells from blood. The source of these receptors is a male donor in good health.

This clonotype is medium-sized (0.01 to 0.1%) by share. V is TRBV7-3 and J is TRBJ2-2, with D perhaps TRBD1 or TRBD2 (5 bases each). The CDR3 spans 14 residues. V was trimmed by 6 bases and J by 4 bases, leaving 12 bases between them. CDR1 and CDR2 from the germline V gene are SGHTA and FQGTGA. CDR3 loop: CASRQEVGTGELFF. The CDR3 coding sequence is TGTGCCAGCAGACAGGAGGTCGGCACCGGGGAGCTGTTTTTT.

With respect to this clonotype: The conserved phenylalanine or tryptophan normally closing the CDR3 is absent here, so this likely arose from a read error. This rearrangement joins TRBV20-1 to TRBJ2-3; D uncertain. The V gene lost 3 bases and the J gene lost 2 bases, with 9 bases spanning the gap. Germline CDR1 and CDR2: DFQATT and SNEGSKA (reference sequence). CDR3 length equals 13 residues. This CDR3 is CSASILVTDTQYL. In DNA form, the CDR3 reads TGCAGTGCTAGTATTTTAGTCACAGATACGCAGTATCTT.

By share, this clonotype counts as medium-sized. This sequence joins TRBV3-1 and TRBJ2-1; maybe TRBD2 (6 bases). Germline assignment: CDR1 LGHDT and CDR2 YNNKEL (reference sequence). Trimming stripped 4 bases from V and 5 bases from J, with 12 bases between. The CDR3 contains 14 residues. CDR3 sequence reads: CASSPRTTNNEQFF. The CDR3 DNA reads as TGTGCCAGCAGCCCAAGGACTACGAACAATGAGCAGTTCTTC.

The table lists this clonotype with a few counts. V and J are TRBV7-2 and TRBJ1-1; unclear D gene. V was trimmed by 5 bases and J by 6 bases, leaving 16 bases between them. This CDR3 comprises 14 residues. The germline V gene has CDR1 SGHTA and CDR2 FQGNSA. The CDR3 DNA follows: TGTGCCAGCAGCCGCGGGCAACCTGAGGCTGAAGCTTTCTTT. Encoded protein: CASSRGQPEAEAFF.

This rearrangement joins TRBV7-2 to TRBJ2-4; 10 positions agree with TRBD2. V shed 5 bases, J shed 2 bases, and the junction held 6 bases outside the gene matches. Germline CDR1 and CDR2: SGHTA and FQGNSA. CDR3 length: 16 residues. The CDR3 spells CASSLSGGGSKNIQYF. The CDR3 DNA reads as TGTGCCAGCAGCCTCAGCGGGGGGGGTTCCAAAAACATTCAGTACTTC.

This clonotype was seen more than once but under ten times. This rearrangement joins TRBV6-4 to TRBJ2-3, with TRBD2 identical over 8 bases. The CDR3 spans 16 residues. Germline V gene sequence: CDR1 MRHNA, CDR2 SNTAGT. The V and J ends lost 8 bases and 0 bases, in that order; junction bases with no gene match: 10. This CDR3 reads CASRRSGGSSTDTQYF. In DNA, the CDR3 is TGTGCCAGCCGGAGGAGCGGGGGATCTAGCACAGATACGCAGTATTTT.

The table lists this clonotype with a few counts. The rearrangement uses TRBV4-1 and TRBJ1-5; tentatively, D is TRBD1 (6 bases). The CDR3 covers 14 residues. V shed 6 bases and J shed 7 bases, with 16 bases lying between them. Germline V gene lookup returns CDR1 MGHRA and CDR2 YSYEKL. The CDR3 nucleotides are TGCGCCAGCAGTAACAGGGTGGGAAGACAGCCCCAGCATTTT. Protein product: CASSNRVGRQPQHF.

The chain carries TRBV30 and TRBJ1-2; D remains unclear. V lost 1 base and J lost 4, with 4 bases in between. This CDR3 is 11 amino acids long. Germline lookup yields CDR1 GTSNPN and CDR2 SVGIG (reference sequence). The CDR3 sequence is CAWSAGYGYTF. The CDR3 DNA reads TGTGCCTGGAGTGCCGGCTATGGCTACACCTTC.

The CDR3 sequence is CSVEKGQTGNEQFF. The CDR3 nucleotides read TGCAGCGTTGAAAAAGGACAGACGGGCAATGAGCAGTTCTTC. The V and J genes are TRBV29-1 and TRBJ2-1, with D possibly being TRBD1 (6 bases). The germline V gene has CDR1 SQVTM and CDR2 ANQGSEA. This CDR3 has 14 amino acids. Trimming pared 2 bases from V and 6 bases from J, leaving 14 bases between.

The chain uses TRBV27 and TRBJ2-7; 9 positions match TRBD1. This CDR3 is 14 amino acids long. Germline-derived CDR1 and CDR2 are MNHEY and SMNVEV (reference sequence). The trim removed 4 bases at V and 5 bases at J, leaving 6 bases unmatched. CDR3 nucleotides: TGTGCCAGCAGTTCTGGGACAGGGTTTAACGAGCAGTACTTC. This sequence encodes CASSSGTGFNEQYF.

This clonotype was seen a handful of times. The V and J genes are TRBV3-1 and TRBJ2-5; TRBD1 or TRBD2 may be the D gene (6 bases each). This CDR3 is built from 15 residues. Germline-derived CDR1 and CDR2 are LGHDT and YNNKEL (reference sequence). Trimming pared 4 bases from V and 5 bases from J, leaving 17 bases between. The CDR3 protein is CASSPIRGPRETQYF. CDR3 DNA: TGTGCCAGCAGCCCCATCCGGGGGCCGAGGGAGACCCAGTACTTC.

By sample fraction, this clonotype is medium-sized. The chain employs TRBV5-1 and TRBJ1-2; maybe TRBD1 (5 bases). The CDR3 consists of 12 residues. Germline V gives CDR1 SGHRS, CDR2 YFSETQ. Trimming left V 3 bases short and J 6 bases short, with 9 bases between. CDR3 DNA: TGCGCCAGCAGCTCGGGGGTCCATGGCTACACCTTC. This sequence encodes CASSSGVHGYTF. Looking up the rest from reference TRBV5-1 and TRBJ1-2 gives the full variable domain: KAGVTQTPRYLIKTRGQQVTLSCSPISGHRSVSWYQQTPGQGLQFLFEYFSETQRNKGNFPGRFSGRQFSNSRSEMNVSTLELGDSALYLCASSSGVHGYTFGSGTRLTVV.

The gene calls are TRBV5-1 and TRBJ2-5; D may be TRBD2 (5 bases). The germline CDR1 and CDR2 sequences are SGHRS and YFSETQ. The V and J ends lost 3 bases and 3 bases respectively, with 9 bases between them. CDR3 length equals 13 residues. CDR3 sequence: CASSSDGEETQYF. CDR3 nucleotides: TGCGCCAGCAGCTCAGACGGGGAAGAGACCCAGTACTTC.

This rearrangement joins TRBV2 to TRBJ2-2; D not resolved. The CDR3 runs 13 residues. Trimming took 4 bases from V and 3 from J, leaving 6 bases between them. The V gene's germline CDR1 is SNHLY and CDR2 FYNNEI. The CDR3 sequence: CASSGQYTGELFF. DNA of the CDR3: TGTGCCAGCAGTGGGCAGTACACCGGGGAGCTGTTTTTT.

The chain joins TRBV12-3 or TRBV12-4 to TRBJ1-1; D remains ambiguous. The CDR3 is 13 residues long. V was pared by 5 bases and J by 4 bases, with 11 bases between. CDR3 amino acids: CASSQPSSTEAFF. In DNA form, the CDR3 reads TGTGCCAGCAGTCAACCTTCGAGCACTGAAGCTTTCTTT.

This clonotype was seen a handful of times. The V call is TRBV5-1, the J call TRBJ2-7, with 7 nucleotides matching TRBD1. V lost 0 bases and J lost 2; bases outside the gene matches: 5. This CDR3 comprises 15 residues. The germline gives CDR1 SGHRS, CDR2 YFSETQ. DNA for the CDR3: TGCGCCAGCAGCTTGGAGGGACAGAGCGCCTACGAGCAGTACTTC. Amino acids: CASSLEGQSAYEQYF.

The chain carries TRBV4-1 and TRBJ2-5, with TRBD2 matching over 8 bases. Germline V CDR1 and CDR2: MGHRA, YSYEKL. CDR3 length: 18 residues. With 1 base clipped from V and 5 bases from J, the junction kept 15 bases outside the gene matches. CDR3 nucleotide sequence: TGCGCCAGCAGCCAAGTATTAGCGGGGCTACCATCAGTTGAGACCCAGTACTTC. Encoded protein: CASSQVLAGLPSVETQYF.

In its sample, this clonotype is medium-sized (0.01 to 0.1%). This chain links TRBV7-9 with TRBJ1-6; D not certain. From germline, CDR1 is SEHNR and CDR2 FQNEAQ (reference sequence). V gave up 2 bases and J gave up 9 bases, with 5 bases separating them. This CDR3 spans 12 amino acids. The CDR3 DNA reads as TGTGCCAGCAGCTTATCGGTTTCACCCCTCCACTTT. Protein product: CASSLSVSPLHF.

Within the sample, this clonotype is medium-sized. The genes are TRBV10-3 and TRBJ1-1; TRBD1 matches 8 bases. The V gene's germline CDR1 is ENHRY and CDR2 SYGVKD. The V and J ends lost 10 bases and 0 bases, in that order; junction bases with no gene match: 4. CDR3 length: 13 amino acids. CDR3 in amino acids: CASTGGMNTEAFF. CDR3 coding DNA: TGTGCCAGTACAGGGGGGATGAACACTGAAGCTTTCTTT.

V is TRBV20-1 and J is TRBJ2-4; D is possibly TRBD1 or TRBD2 (5 bases each). The length of the CDR3 is 18 residues. Germline assignment: CDR1 DFQATT and CDR2 SNEGSKA (reference sequence). Trimming shortened V by 6 bases and J by 1 base, and 25 bases separated the two germline ends. Here the CDR3 DNA reads TGCAGTGCAAACTCGTGGGGATCGGATGGGACGGCCAAAAACATTCAGTACTTC. Translation: CSANSWGSDGTAKNIQYF.

This clonotype turned up a few times. J is TRBJ2-1 and V is TRBV6-2 or TRBV6-3, with 7 bases lining up with TRBD1. Germline CDR1 reads MNHEY; CDR2 reads SVGEGT. Trimming removed 6 bases from V and 15 bases from J; junction bases left unmatched: 11. The CDR3 has 12 amino acids. CDR3 in amino acids: CASRPPGGPLFF. DNA of the CDR3: TGTGCCAGCAGGCCCCCAGGGGGTCCCCTGTTCTTC.

The chain combines TRBV11-2 with TRBJ2-3; D is uncertain. There are 14 residues in the CDR3. Looked up from germline, CDR1 is SGHAT and CDR2 is FQNNGV. V shed 8 bases and J shed 2 bases, with 14 bases lying between them. CDR3 region: CASSGQVVTDTQYF. In DNA form, the CDR3 reads TGTGCCAGCTCTGGGCAAGTGGTCACAGATACGCAGTATTTT.

This clonotype is medium-sized (0.01 to 0.1%) by share. The chain carries TRBV12-3 or TRBV12-4 and TRBJ2-1, with a possible D match to TRBD2 (6 bases). Trimming took off 8 bases at V and 6 bases at J, with 11 bases between the two ends. The CDR3 spans 12 residues. Here the CDR3 DNA reads TGTGCCAGCGGGTGGGGGGTCAATGAGCAGTTCTTC. This translates into CASGWGVNEQFF.

This chain joins TRBV27 and TRBJ2-5; TRBD1 matches 8 bases. Trimming removed 5 bases from V and 6 bases from J; junction bases left unmatched: 8. CDR1 and CDR2 from the germline V gene are MNHEY and SMNVEV (reference sequence). The length of the CDR3 is 14 residues. The CDR3 DNA reads as TGTGCCAGCAGTCCCCTTGGACAGGGCAAGACCCAGTACTTC. It encodes CASSPLGQGKTQYF.

This clonotype was detected only a few times. This chain joins TRBV12-3 or TRBV12-4 and TRBJ1-5; D remains unclear. CDR3 length: 13 residues. The germline V and J ends were trimmed by 6 bases and 4 bases, with 10 bases remaining between them. The CDR3 DNA reads as TGTGCCAGCAGGGTAGGGAGAAATCAGCCCCAGCATTTT. As protein: CASRVGRNQPQHF.

About this clonotype itself: The junction shows a germline mismatch at one end, possibly a read error. The CDR3 loop is CASSPHPGQGYSYTF. The CDR3 coding sequence is TGCGCCAGCAGCCCGCACCCGGGACAGGGATATAGCTACACCTTC. The chain joins TRBV7-2 to TRBJ1-2; 9 nucleotides line up with TRBD1. The CDR3 loop spans 15 amino acids. Germline CDR1 reads SGHTA; CDR2 reads FQGNSA.